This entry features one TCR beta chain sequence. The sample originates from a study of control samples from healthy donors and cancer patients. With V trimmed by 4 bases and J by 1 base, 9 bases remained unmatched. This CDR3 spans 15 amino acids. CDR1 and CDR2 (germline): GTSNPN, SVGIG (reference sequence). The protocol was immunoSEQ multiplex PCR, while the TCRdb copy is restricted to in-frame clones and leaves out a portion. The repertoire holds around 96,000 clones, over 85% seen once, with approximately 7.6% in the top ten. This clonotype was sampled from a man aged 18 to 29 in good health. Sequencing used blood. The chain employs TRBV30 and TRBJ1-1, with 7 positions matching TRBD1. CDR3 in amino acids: CAWNKPGTANTEAFF. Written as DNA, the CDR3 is TGTGCCTGGAACAAACCCGGGACAGCGAACACTGAAGCTTTCTTT.